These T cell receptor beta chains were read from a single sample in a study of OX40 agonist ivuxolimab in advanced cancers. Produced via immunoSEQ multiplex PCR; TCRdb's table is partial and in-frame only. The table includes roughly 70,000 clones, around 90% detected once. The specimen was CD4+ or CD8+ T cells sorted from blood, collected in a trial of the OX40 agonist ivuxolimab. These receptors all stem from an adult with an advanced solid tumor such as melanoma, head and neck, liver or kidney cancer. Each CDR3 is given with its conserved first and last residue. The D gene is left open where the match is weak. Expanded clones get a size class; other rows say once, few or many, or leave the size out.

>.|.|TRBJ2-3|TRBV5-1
CASSLGSSSSDTQYF
TGCGCCAGCAGCTTGGGATCTAGCAGCTCAGATACGCAGTATTTT
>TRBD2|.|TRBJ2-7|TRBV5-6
CASSQDPSGRKYEQYF
TGTGCCAGCAGCCAAGACCCTAGCGGGAGAAAATACGAGCAGTACTTC
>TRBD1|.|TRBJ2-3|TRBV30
CAWSPGQDSTDTQYF
TGTGCCTGGAGCCCGGGACAGGACAGCACAGATACGCAGTATTTT
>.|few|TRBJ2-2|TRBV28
CASSLVQDTGELFF
TGTGCCAGCAGTTTAGTACAGGACACCGGGGAGCTGTTTTTT
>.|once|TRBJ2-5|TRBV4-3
CASSQGQNQETQYF
TGCGCCAGCAGCCAAGGACAGAACCAAGAGACCCAGTACTTC
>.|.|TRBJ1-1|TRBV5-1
CASSLAWLGSEAFF
TGCGCCAGCAGCTTGGCTTGGTTGGGGTCTGAAGCTTTCTTT
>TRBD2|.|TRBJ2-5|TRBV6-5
CASSYVGLALETQYF
TGTGCCAGCAGTTACGTAGGACTAGCTCTAGAGACCCAGTACTTC
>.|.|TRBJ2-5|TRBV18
CASSPGVLETQYF
TGTGCCAGCTCACCGGGGGTTTTAGAGACCCAGTACTTC
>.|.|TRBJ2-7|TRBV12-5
CASGLALGAEQYF
TGTGCTAGTGGTTTGGCCTTGGGGGCCGAGCAGTACTTC
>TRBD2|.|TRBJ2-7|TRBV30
CAWSKGGGSYEQYF
TGTGCCTGGAGTAAAGGCGGGGGCTCCTACGAGCAGTACTTC
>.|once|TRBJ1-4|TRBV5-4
CASSLRGNEKLFF
TGTGCCAGCAGCTTGCGAGGGAATGAAAAACTGTTTTTT
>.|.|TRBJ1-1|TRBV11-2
CASSPISEAFF
TGTGCCAGCAGCCCGATCTCTGAAGCTTTCTTT
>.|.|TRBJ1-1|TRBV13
CASSLSNPEAFF
TGTGCCAGCAGCTTAAGCAACCCCGAAGCTTTCTTT
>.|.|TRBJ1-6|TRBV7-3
CASSLTGGSPLHF
TGTGCCAGCAGCCTGACCGGAGGGTCACCCCTCCACTTT
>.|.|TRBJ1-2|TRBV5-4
CASSLEITGRGYTF
TGTGCCAGCAGCTTGGAAATAACAGGGCGCGGCTACACCTTC
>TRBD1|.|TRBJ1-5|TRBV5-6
CASSRVRGQGYNQPQHF
TGTGCCAGCAGCCGGGTAAGGGGACAGGGGTATAATCAGCCCCAGCATTTT
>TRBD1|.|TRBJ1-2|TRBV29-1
CSVVMQGAEGYTF
TGCAGCGTTGTAATGCAGGGGGCGGAAGGCTACACCTTC
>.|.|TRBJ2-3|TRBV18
CASSPFPPGEADTQYF
TGTGCCAGCTCACCTTTCCCCCCTGGGGAGGCAGATACGCAGTATTTT
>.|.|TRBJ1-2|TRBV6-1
CASSEPGQRVGYGYTF
TGTGCCAGCAGTGAACCAGGACAGCGAGTTGGGTATGGCTACACCTTC
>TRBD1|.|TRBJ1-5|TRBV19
CASKGQGGQPQHF
TGTGCCAGTAAGGGACAGGGTGGTCAGCCCCAGCATTTT
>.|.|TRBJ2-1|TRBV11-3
CASRLYSSYNEQFF
TGTGCCAGCAGACTCTACAGCTCCTACAATGAGCAGTTCTTC
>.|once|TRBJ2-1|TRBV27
CASSLYGGALYEQFF
TGTGCCAGCAGTTTATATGGGGGGGCTCTCTATGAGCAGTTCTTC
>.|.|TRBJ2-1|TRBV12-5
CASGLDRYSTSYNEQFF
TGTGCTAGTGGTTTGGACAGATATTCTACCTCCTACAATGAGCAGTTCTTC
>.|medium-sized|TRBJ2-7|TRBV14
CASSRQGVEQYF
TGTGCCAGCAGCCGGCAGGGTGTCGAGCAGTACTTC
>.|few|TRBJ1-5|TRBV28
CASSTGVQPQHF
TGTGCCAGCAGCACGGGAGTTCAGCCCCAGCATTTT
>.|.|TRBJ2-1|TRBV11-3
CASSLYGASPNQVYNEQFF
TGTGCCAGCAGCTTATACGGGGCTTCTCCCAACCAGGTTTACAATGAGCAGTTCTTC
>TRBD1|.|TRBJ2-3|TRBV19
CASSPGTGVLDTQYF
TGTGCCAGTAGTCCCGGGACAGGGGTATTAGATACGCAGTATTTT
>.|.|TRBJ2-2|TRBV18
CASSPLESGGNTGELFF
TGTGCCAGCTCACCTCTCGAGTCTGGAGGCAACACCGGGGAGCTGTTTTTT
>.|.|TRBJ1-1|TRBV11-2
CASSPPGRPNTEAFF
TGTGCCAGCAGCCCCCCGGGGCGCCCGAACACTGAAGCTTTCTTT
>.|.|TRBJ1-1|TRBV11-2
CASSQEGTEAFF
TGTGCCAGCAGCCAAGAGGGGACTGAAGCTTTCTTT
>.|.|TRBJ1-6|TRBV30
CAWSLLYNSPLHF
TGTGCCTGGAGCCTCTTATATAATTCACCCCTCCACTTT
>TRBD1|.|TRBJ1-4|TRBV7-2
CASKDRVNEKLFF
TGTGCCAGCAAGGACAGGGTCAATGAAAAACTGTTTTTT
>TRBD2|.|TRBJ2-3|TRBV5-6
CASSGGASGSLIDTQYF
TGTGCCAGCAGCGGGGGGGCTAGCGGGAGTCTTATAGATACGCAGTATTTT
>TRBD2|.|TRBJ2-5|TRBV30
CAWSRGRGETQYF
TGTGCCTGGAGCCGGGGGAGGGGCGAGACCCAGTACTTC
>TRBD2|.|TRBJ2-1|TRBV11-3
CASSTGTSGTSEQFF
TGTGCCAGCAGCACCGGGACTAGCGGGACTAGTGAGCAGTTCTTC
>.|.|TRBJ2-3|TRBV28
CASSFRNLVSDTQYF
TGTGCCAGCAGTTTCCGCAACCTGGTGTCAGATACGCAGTATTTT
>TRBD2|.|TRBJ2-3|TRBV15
CATSRDIGSTSGLTDTQYF
TGTGCCACCAGCAGAGATATTGGTTCGACTAGCGGACTCACAGATACGCAGTATTTT
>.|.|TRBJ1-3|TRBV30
CAWSTGNTIYF
TGTGCCTGGAGTACCGGAAACACCATATATTTT
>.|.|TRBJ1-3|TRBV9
CASSVGQRSSGNTIYF
TGTGCCAGCAGCGTAGGCCAGAGGAGCTCTGGAAACACCATATATTTT
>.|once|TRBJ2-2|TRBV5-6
CASSLPRRGTGELFF
TGTGCCAGCAGCTTGCCCCGGAGGGGGACCGGGGAGCTGTTTTTT
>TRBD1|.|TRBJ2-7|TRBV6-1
CASRPGQGSSYEQYF
TGTGCCAGCAGGCCGGGACAGGGGAGCTCCTACGAGCAGTACTTC
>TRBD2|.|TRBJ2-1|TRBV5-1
CASSLGAGSGNEQFF
TGCGCCAGCAGCTTGGGAGCGGGATCGGGCAATGAGCAGTTCTTC
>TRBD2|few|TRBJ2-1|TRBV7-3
CASSLTTSGPDNEQFF
TGTGCCAGCAGCTTGACCACTAGCGGGCCCGACAATGAGCAGTTCTTC
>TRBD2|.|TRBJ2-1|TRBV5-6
CASSLGLAAYNEQFF
TGTGCCAGCAGCTTGGGACTAGCGGCCTACAATGAGCAGTTCTTC
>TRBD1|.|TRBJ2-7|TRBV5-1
CASSLAGDSHEQYF
TGCGCCAGCAGCTTGGCCGGGGACAGTCACGAGCAGTACTTC
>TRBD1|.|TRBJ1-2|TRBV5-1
CASSFDRGYYGYTF
TGCGCCAGCAGCTTCGACAGGGGCTATTATGGCTACACCTTC
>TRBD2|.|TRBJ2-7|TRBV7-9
CASSLSAAGAYEQYF
TGTGCCAGCAGCTTGTCGGCAGCGGGGGCCTACGAGCAGTACTTC
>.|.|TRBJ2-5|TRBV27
CASSLTGWDTEQETQYF
TGTGCCAGCAGTCTGACAGGTTGGGACACAGAACAAGAGACCCAGTACTTC
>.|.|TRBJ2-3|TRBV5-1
CASRLGPSRATDTQYF
TGCGCCAGCAGACTTGGGCCTAGCAGAGCCACAGATACGCAGTATTTT
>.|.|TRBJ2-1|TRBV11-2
CASSRGGLEFF
TGTGCCAGCAGCCGAGGAGGGCTGGAGTTCTTC
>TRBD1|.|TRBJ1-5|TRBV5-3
CARSSSGTGHDQPQHF
TGTGCCAGAAGCTCCTCCGGGACAGGACATGATCAGCCCCAGCATTTT